Included here is one T cell receptor (beta chain) sequence, with context. This specimen belongs to a study of blood T cell repertoires in COVID-19. Turning to the study itself: Sources were T cells, B-cell-depleted T cells, or PBMCs; the material itself was cDNA or gDNA.

Assay: immunoSEQ multiplex PCR; the TCRdb copy retains only in-frame clones and omits some. The sample contains roughly 310,000 clones, approximately 90% of which appear only once. The sequenced material came from peripheral blood. The sequence came from a woman between 50 and 59 years old with active or convalescent COVID-19.

The CDR3: CASSFTPGQGTLVAKNIQYF. CDR3 sequence (DNA): TGTGCCAGCAGCTTCACACCGGGACAGGGGACCCTAGTAGCCAAAAACATTCAGTACTTC. V is TRBV5-5 and J is TRBJ2-4; 10 nucleotides line up with TRBD1. Unmatched junction bases numbered 14, after V lost 2 bases and J lost 0 bases. This CDR3 is built from 20 residues. Germline V CDR1 and CDR2: SGHKS, YYEKEE (reference sequence).